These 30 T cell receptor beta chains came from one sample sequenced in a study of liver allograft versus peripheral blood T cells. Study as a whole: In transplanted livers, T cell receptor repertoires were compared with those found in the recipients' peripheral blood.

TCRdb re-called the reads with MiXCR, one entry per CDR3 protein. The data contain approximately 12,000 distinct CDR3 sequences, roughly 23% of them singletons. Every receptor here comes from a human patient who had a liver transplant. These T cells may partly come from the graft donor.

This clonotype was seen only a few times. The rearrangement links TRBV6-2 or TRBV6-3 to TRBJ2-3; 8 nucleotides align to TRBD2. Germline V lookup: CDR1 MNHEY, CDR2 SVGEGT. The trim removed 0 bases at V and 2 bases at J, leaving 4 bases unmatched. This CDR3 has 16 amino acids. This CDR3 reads CASSYSLAGLTDTQYF. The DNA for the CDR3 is TGTGCCAGCAGTTACTCCCTAGCGGGCCTCACAGATACGCAGTATTTT.

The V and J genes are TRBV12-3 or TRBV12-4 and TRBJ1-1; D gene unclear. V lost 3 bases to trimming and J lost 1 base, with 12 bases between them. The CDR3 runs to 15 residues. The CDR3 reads CASSLVLGGNTEAFF. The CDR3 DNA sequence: TGTGCCAGCAGTTTGGTATTGGGAGGGAACACTGAAGCTTTCTTT.

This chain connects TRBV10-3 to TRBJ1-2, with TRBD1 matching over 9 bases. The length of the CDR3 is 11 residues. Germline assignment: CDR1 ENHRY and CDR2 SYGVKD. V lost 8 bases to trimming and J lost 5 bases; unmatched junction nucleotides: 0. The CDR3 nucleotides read TGTGCCATCGGACAGGGGTATGGCTACACCTTC. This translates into CAIGQGYGYTF.

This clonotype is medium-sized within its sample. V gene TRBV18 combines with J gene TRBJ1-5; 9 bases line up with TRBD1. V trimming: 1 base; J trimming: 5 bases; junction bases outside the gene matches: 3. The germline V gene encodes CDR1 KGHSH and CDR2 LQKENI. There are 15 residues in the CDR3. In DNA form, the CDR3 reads TGTGCCAGCTCACCACGACAGGGGGGTGATCAGCCCCAGCATTTT. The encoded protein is CASSPRQGGDQPQHF.

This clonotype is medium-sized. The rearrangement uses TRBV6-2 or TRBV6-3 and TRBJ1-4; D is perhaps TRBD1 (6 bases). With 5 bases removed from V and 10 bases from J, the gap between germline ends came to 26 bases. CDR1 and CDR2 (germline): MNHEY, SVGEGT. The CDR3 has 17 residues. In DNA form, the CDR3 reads TGTGCCAGCAGTCAATTGACCTTCCGGGACACCGAGAGAAAACTGTTTTTT. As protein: CASSQLTFRDTERKLFF.

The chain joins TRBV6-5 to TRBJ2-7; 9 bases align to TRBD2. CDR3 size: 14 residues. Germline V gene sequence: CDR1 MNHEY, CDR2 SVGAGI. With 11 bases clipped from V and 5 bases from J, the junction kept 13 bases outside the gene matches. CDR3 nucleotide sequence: TGTGCCGTGTCACGGAGCGGGAGGATCGACGAGCAGTACTTC. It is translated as CAVSRSGRIDEQYF.

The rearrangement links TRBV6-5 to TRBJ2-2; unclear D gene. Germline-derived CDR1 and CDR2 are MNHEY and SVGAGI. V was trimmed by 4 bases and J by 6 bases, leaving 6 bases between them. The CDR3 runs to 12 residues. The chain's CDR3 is CASSLRAGELFF. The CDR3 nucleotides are TGTGCCAGCAGTTTACGTGCCGGGGAGCTGTTTTTT.

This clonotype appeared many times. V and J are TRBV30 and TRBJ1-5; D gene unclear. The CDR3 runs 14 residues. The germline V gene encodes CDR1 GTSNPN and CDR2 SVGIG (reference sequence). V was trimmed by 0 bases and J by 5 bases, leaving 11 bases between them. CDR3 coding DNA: TGTGCCTGGAGTGTATTAGGCGGGTATCAGCCCCAGCATTTT. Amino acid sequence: CAWSVLGGYQPQHF.

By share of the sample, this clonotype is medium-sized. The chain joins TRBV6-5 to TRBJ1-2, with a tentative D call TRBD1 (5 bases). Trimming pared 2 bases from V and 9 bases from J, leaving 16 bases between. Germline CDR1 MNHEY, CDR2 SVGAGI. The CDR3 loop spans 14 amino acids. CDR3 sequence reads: CASSYRKFSGSYTF. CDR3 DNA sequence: TGTGCCAGCAGTTACCGGAAGTTCTCAGGGAGCTACACCTTC.

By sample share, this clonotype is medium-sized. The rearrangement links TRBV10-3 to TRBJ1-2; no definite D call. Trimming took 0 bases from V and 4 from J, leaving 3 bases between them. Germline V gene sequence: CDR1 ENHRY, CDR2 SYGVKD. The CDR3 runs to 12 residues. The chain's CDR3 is CAISESPYGYTF. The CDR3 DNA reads TGTGCCATCAGTGAGTCCCCCTATGGCTACACCTTC.

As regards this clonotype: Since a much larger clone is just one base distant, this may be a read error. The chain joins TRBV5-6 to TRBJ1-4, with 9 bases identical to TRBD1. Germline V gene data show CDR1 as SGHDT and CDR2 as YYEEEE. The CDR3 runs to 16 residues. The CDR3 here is CASSSGVGTGNENLFF. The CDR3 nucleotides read TGTGCCAGCAGCTCTGGCGTCGGGACAGGGAATGAAAATCTGTTTTTT.

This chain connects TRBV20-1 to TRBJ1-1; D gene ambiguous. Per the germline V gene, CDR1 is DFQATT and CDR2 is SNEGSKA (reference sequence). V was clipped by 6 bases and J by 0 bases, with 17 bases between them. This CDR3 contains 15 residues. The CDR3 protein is CSAPNYFELNTEAFF. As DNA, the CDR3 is TGCAGTGCGCCCAACTACTTCGAGTTGAACACTGAAGCTTTCTTT.

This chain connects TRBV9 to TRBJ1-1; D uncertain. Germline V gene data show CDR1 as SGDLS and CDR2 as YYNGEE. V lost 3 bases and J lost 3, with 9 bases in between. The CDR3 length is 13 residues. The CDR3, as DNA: TGTGCCAGCAGCGCCTACACCTACACTGAAGCTTTCTTT. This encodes CASSAYTYTEAFF.

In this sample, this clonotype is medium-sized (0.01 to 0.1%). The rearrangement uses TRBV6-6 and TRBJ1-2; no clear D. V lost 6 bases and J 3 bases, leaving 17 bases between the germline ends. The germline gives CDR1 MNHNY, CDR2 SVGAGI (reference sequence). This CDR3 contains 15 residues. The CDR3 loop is CASRISSGSDYGYTF. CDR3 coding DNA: TGTGCCAGCAGAATTTCTTCAGGTTCTGACTATGGCTACACCTTC.

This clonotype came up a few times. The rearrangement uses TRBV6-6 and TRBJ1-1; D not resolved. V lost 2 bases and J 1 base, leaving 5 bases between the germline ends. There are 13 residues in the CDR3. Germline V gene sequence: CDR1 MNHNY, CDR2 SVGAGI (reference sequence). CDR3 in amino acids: CASSYATNTEAFF. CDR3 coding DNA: TGTGCCAGCAGTTACGCGACGAACACTGAAGCTTTCTTT.

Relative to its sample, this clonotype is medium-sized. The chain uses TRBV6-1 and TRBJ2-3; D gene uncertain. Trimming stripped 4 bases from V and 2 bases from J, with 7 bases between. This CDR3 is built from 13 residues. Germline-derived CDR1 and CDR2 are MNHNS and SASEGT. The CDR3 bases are TGTGCCAGCAGTGTAGGTAACACAGATACGCAGTATTTT. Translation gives CASSVGNTDTQYF.

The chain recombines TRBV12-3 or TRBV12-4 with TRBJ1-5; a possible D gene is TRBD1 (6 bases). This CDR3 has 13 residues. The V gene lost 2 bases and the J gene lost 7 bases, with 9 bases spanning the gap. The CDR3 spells CASSLQGWQPQHF. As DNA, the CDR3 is TGTGCCAGCAGTTTACAGGGGTGGCAGCCCCAGCATTTT.

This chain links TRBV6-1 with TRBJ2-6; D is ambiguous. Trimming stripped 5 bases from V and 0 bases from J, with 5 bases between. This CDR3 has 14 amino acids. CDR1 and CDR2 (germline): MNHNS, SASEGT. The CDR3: CASSPISGANVLTF. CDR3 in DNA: TGTGCCAGCAGTCCTATCTCTGGGGCCAACGTCCTGACTTTC.

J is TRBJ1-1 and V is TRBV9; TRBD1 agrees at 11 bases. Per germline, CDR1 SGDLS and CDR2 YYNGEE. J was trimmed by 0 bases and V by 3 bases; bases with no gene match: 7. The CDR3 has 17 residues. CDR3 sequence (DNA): TGTGCCAGCAGCGCAGGGACAGGGGGTCGACTGAACACTGAAGCTTTCTTT. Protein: CASSAGTGGRLNTEAFF. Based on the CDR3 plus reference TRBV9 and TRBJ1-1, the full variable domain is DSGVTQTPKHLITATGQRVTLRCSPRSGDLSVYWYQQSLDQGLQFLIQYYNGEERAKGNILERFSAQQFPDLHSELNLSSLELGDSALYFCASSAGTGGRLNTEAFFGQGTRLTVV.

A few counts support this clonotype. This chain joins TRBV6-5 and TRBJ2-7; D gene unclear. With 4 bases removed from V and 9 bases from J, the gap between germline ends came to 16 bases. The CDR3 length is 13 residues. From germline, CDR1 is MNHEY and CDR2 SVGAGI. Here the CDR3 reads CASSSTRVHGQYF. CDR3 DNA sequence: TGTGCCAGCAGTTCAACCCGGGTTCACGGGCAGTACTTC.

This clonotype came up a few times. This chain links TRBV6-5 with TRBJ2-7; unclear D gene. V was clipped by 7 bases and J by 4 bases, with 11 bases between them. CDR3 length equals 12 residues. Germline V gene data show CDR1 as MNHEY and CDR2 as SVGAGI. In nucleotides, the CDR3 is TGTGCCAGCACGAGAACCAGATACGAGCAGTACTTC. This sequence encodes CASTRTRYEQYF.

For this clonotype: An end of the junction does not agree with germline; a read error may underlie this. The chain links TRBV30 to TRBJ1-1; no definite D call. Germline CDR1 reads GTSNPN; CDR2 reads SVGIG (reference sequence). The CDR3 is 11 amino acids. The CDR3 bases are TGTGCCCGGAGCGGGAGTAAAGGGGCTTTCTTT. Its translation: CARSGSKGAFF.

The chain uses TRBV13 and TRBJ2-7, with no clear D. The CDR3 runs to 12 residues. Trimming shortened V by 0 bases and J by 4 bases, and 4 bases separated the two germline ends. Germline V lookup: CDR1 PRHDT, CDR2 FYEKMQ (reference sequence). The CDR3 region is CASSLGLYEQYF. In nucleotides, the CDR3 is TGTGCCAGCAGCTTAGGACTTTACGAGCAGTACTTC.

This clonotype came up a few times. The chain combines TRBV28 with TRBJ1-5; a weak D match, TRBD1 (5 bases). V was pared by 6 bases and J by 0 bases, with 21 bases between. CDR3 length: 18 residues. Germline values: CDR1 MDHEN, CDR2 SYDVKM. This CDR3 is CASSLPGGTPYSNQPQHF. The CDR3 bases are TGTGCCAGCAGCCTCCCCGGGGGGACCCCTTATAGCAATCAGCCCCAGCATTTT.

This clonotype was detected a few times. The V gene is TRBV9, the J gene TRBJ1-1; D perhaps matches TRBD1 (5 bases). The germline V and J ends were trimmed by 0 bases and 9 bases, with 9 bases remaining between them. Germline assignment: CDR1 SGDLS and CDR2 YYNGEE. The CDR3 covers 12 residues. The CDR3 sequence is CASSVEGRQAFF. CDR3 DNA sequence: TGTGCCAGCAGCGTAGAGGGGAGGCAAGCTTTCTTT.

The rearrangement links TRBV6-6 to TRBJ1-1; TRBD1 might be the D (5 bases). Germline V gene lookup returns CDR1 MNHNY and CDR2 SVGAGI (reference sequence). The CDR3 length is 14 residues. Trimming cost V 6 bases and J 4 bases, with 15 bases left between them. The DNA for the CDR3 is TGTGCCAGCAGAGTCGGGGGTGGGAGCACTGAAGCTTTCTTT. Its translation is CASRVGGGSTEAFF.

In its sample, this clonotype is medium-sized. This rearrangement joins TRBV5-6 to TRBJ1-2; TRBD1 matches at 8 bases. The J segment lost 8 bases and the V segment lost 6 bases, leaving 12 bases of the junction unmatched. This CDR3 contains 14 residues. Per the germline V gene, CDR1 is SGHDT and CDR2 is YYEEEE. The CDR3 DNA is TGTGCCAGCATCCAGGGGGCGGCGGTCTACGGCTACACCTTC. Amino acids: CASIQGAAVYGYTF.

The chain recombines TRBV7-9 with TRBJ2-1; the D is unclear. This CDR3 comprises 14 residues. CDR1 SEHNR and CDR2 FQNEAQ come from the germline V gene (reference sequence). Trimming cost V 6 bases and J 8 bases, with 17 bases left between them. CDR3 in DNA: TGTGCCAGCAGAGTCGGTTGGCGTTTGGATGAGCAGTTCTTC. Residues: CASRVGWRLDEQFF.

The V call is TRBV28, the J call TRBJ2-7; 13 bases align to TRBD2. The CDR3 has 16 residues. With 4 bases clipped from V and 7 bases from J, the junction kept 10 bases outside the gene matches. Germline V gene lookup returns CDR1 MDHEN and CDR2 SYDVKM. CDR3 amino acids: CASSSPGTSGDAEQYF. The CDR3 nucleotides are TGTGCCAGCAGTTCCCCCGGGACTAGCGGGGATGCGGAGCAGTACTTC.

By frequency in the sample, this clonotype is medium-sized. CDR3 sequence: CASSIIGFMNTEAFF. The CDR3 nucleotides read TGTGCCAGTAGTATAATAGGCTTCATGAACACTGAAGCTTTCTTT. The V gene is TRBV19, the J gene TRBJ1-1; D not resolved. CDR3 length: 15 residues. Between the trimmed V and J ends, which lost 2 bases and 0 bases, there was a span of 10 bases. Germline values: CDR1 LNHDA, CDR2 SQIVND (reference sequence).